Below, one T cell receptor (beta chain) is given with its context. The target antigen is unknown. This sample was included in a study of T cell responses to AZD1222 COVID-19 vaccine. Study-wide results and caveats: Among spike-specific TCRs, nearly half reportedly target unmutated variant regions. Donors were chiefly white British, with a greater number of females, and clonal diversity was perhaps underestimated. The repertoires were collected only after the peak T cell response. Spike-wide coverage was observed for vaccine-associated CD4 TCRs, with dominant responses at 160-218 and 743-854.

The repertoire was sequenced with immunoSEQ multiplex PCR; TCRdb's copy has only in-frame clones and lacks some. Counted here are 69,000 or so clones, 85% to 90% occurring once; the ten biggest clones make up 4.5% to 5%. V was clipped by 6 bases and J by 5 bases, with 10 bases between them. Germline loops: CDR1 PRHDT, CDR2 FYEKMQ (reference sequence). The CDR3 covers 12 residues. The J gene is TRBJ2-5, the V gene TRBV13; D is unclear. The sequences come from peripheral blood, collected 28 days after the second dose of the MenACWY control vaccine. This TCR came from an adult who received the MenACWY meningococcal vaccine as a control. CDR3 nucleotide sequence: TGTGCCAGCAGAATGGGCCGGGAGACCCAGTACTTC. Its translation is CASRMGRETQYF.